This T cell receptor beta chain was sequenced during a study of cytomegalovirus exposure and HLA in healthy donors. Study overall: A preliminary data release comprised 80 million to 95 million unique TCRs obtained from HLA-typed donors. General study findings and limits: An analysis done earlier found most TCR beta V segments productive about 87% or about 30% of the time. Most CMV-associated TCR beta chains were later found to appear HLA-restricted. Later work associated 16,951 TCR beta sequences with HLA alleles at 0.05 false discovery rate.

In regard to this clone: Its antigen is undetermined.

The PCR was carried out with 60 Vbeta primers and 13 Jbeta primers. The repertoire was sequenced with immunoSEQ multiplex PCR; TCRdb's copy has only in-frame clones and lacks some. The sample contains 95,000 to 150,000 clones, 75% of which appear only once. Germline CDR1 reads SGHRS; CDR2 reads YFSETQ. With V trimmed by 1 base and J by 9 bases, 5 bases remained unmatched. This CDR3 has 14 residues. This sequence joins TRBV5-1 and TRBJ2-1; the match to TRBD2 covers 9 bases. The clonotype comes from a woman between 40 and 55 years old in good health and CMV-seropositive. Sequencing was carried out using PBMCs. CDR3 region: CASSLRLAGFEQFF. Here the CDR3 DNA reads TGCGCCAGCAGCTTGCGGCTAGCGGGATTTGAGCAGTTCTTC. Combining the CDR3 with reference TRBV5-1 and TRBJ2-1 gives the whole variable domain KAGVTQTPRYLIKTRGQQVTLSCSPISGHRSVSWYQQTPGQGLQFLFEYFSETQRNKGNFPGRFSGRQFSNSRSEMNVSTLELGDSALYLCASSLRLAGFEQFFGPGTRLTVL.